This entry is about one T cell receptor (beta chain). Its matching antigen is unknown. Profiling relied on immunoSEQ multiplex PCR, and the TCRdb table lists in-frame clones only, not all of them. The sample holds tens of thousands of clones, 80% to 90% seen once. This sample stems from a study of lymphopenia after photon versus proton radiotherapy. Study-wide findings and caveats: Only patients who died were analyzed for survival; proton advantage is unproven. Larger post-nadir TCR diversity loss correlated inversely with survival in deceased patients. After lymphocyte nadir, photon-treated repertoires showed oligoclonal expansion, especially CD8+ Temra.

CDR1 is MGHRA and CDR2 is YSYEKL in the germline V gene. V lost 3 bases and J 6 bases, leaving 18 bases between the germline ends. The CDR3 runs 15 residues. The TCR comes from a man in his sixties with pancreatic cancer. This specimen consisted of peripheral blood, obtained from a patient treated with proton-based radiotherapy. The chain employs TRBV4-1 and TRBJ2-7; weak D call: TRBD1 (6 bases). The CDR3 nucleotides read TGCGCCAGCAGCCAGGGCGGTTCGACAGGCGTCGAGCAGTACTTC. It codes for CASSQGGSTGVEQYF.